This TCR beta chain was sequenced for a study of blood T cells in healthy people across ages. The study's findings and limits: Naive T cell percentage showed a strong correlation with the diversity of TCR beta. Getting older went along with TCR beta diversity per million T cells dropping roughly linearly.

PCR was performed a second time for 7 to 11 cycles using a sample-barcoded 5' primer and a J-beta primer mix. Template switching added a 12-random-nucleotide identifier to every cDNA molecule. MiXCR, applied by TCRdb to the 5' RACE reads, yields one record per CDR3 protein. The sample contains more than 1.4 million distinct CDR3 sequences, 42% of which appear only once. Points on this clonotype: Antigen unknown.

The CDR3 covers 14 residues. Germline loops: CDR1 SGDLS, CDR2 YYNGEE. The V and J ends lost 0 bases and 9 bases respectively, with 13 bases between them. Specimen: blood. The TCR originated in a woman younger than 35 in good health. The chain employs TRBV9 and TRBJ1-5; D possibly corresponds to TRBD1 (6 bases). The CDR3 is CASSVDGGASPQHF. The CDR3 nucleotides read TGTGCCAGCAGCGTAGACGGGGGCGCGTCGCCCCAGCATTTT.